This entry describes one T cell receptor (beta chain). Its recognized antigen is unknown. One end of the junction is discordant with germline, which a read error may explain. This entry comes from a study of cytomegalovirus exposure and HLA in healthy donors (dated by TCRdb to 2016 to 2017). Study-wide context: An earlier analysis of a few hundred of the donors reported about 300 Gb of sequence data and around 110 million unique TCR beta sequences obtained from about 170 million T cells. An early release covering just under 650 HLA-typed donors comprised roughly 300 gigabases of sequencing data and tens of millions of unique TCR sequences. Typing coverage differed by locus: A, B, C, DRB1 and DQB1 were typed in roughly 620-640 donors, DQA1 in 522, DPA1 in over 600, and DPB1 in just under 490. HLA typing included class I and class II loci at four-digit resolution. The aim of the study was to test whether cataloging public T cell receptors could identify signatures of past pathogen exposure. Alongside the repertoire data, information on donor age, sex, ethnicity and CMV serostatus was compiled. A handful of DR-DQ haplotypes were handled as single units for association and clustering because linkage in the cohort was strong. The genetic ancestry cluster associated with self-reported Caucasian donors included 80% to 90% of the 300 to 450 genotyped donors. To study patterns of TCR occurrence, a later analysis re-analyzed previously published TCR beta repertoires from 666 donors and added high-resolution HLA genotyping. Using immunosequencing, the study profiled T cell repertoires from around 670 subjects and related those repertoires to cytomegalovirus serostatus. All discovery cohort repertoires had been generated using a single sequencing platform. In addition to the first cohort of 650 to 750 subjects, a separate validation cohort of 120 different subjects was used. To decide whether each TCR beta V gene segment behaved as functional or pseudogenic, an earlier analysis of several hundred of the donors relied on high-throughput TCR beta sequencing. Genome-wide SNP genotypes for about 55% of the roughly 670 donors were used in a later genetic analysis, which treated that subset as a discovery cohort. Rather than using new phenotypic data, the later analysis identified candidate immune exposures from TCR beta sequences and from how often those sequences occurred across donors. The study combined high-throughput TCR immunosequencing, statistical association of individual TCRs with disease status, and machine learning to predict cytomegalovirus infection status. Among roughly 370 genotyped donors of the cohort, an average of around 240,000 unique TCR beta nucleotide sequences were sequenced per donor, around a sixth of them non-productive.

Including the terminal cysteine and phenylalanine, the CDR3 comprises 16 residues. Just the 48-base CDR3 DNA is kept, in frame starting at base 1. In the germline V gene, CDR1 corresponds to KGHSH and CDR2 to LQKENI. The cohort consisted of some 670 healthy bone marrow donors. At the time of sampling, every cohort member was nominally healthy, though immune exposures that went unrecorded were likely present. The donor tested CMV seropositive and was one of the 289 seropositive cohort members. A peripheral blood sample was collected from each donor, and TCR beta sequencing was performed on peripheral blood mononuclear cells. The Qiagen DNeasy Blood Extraction Kit was used to extract genomic DNA from the blood cell samples. Broad study findings and their caveats: Because counts were too low, more than 15 rarely observed V segments, including chromosome 9 orphons, were excluded from the earlier analysis of under 650 of the donors. HLA typing was unavailable for some donors at each locus, so association tests used only the typed subset. The authors suggested that the approach could potentially be generalized to other disease states and immunological phenotypes. The only immune exposure information available for the cohort was CMV serostatus. Most TCR sequences were seen in very few donors, while some public TCRs were found in many individuals. A group of highly shared sequence variants was considered likely to be a technical artifact of the sequencing pipeline. In a later analysis, HLA-associated TCR beta chains were found to be more clonally expanded and to have lower generation probabilities than equally common non-associated chains. The classifier was reported to diagnose cytomegalovirus status with high specificity and sensitivity in both the original cohort and the validation cohort. An earlier analysis of some 590 of the donors showed that most TCR beta V segments appeared in productive rearrangements either about 90% or about 30% of the time, which broadly matched IMGT annotations. In a later genetic analysis, fewer N-insertions in productive TCRs were reported among donors in an Asian-associated ancestry cluster than the roughly 640-donor mean. Some IMGT-functional V segments, including TRBV6-2 and TRBV6-3, could not be told apart with the 87-base-pair reads, so those segments were excluded. A further reported finding was that TCR beta sequences accurately predicted the HLA-A and HLA-B alleles for most subjects in the first cohort. Presence/absence analyses assumed roughly uniform sequencing depth across donors, an assumption that may not hold. In vitro tests confirmed that a few of the cytomegalovirus-associated TCR beta chains recognize cytomegalovirus antigens. In the study, approximately 150 TCR beta chains were listed as associated with cytomegalovirus. According to a later analysis, TCR association rates differed among HLA loci, with DRB1 alleles showing the most associated TCRs and HLA-C alleles showing the fewest. In a later genetic analysis, a missense DCLRE1C variant was associated with V-gene and J-gene trimming of TCR beta chains, and the association was replicated in an independent cohort. According to a later analysis, most CMV-associated TCR beta chains appeared to be HLA-restricted, and the HLA associations seemed to be driven largely by CMV exposure. In a later analysis, several top co-occurrence clusters were reported to appear linked to parvovirus B19, influenza, CMV and Epstein-Barr virus. Assigning TCR associations to individual alleles was difficult when HLA alleles, especially DR and DQ, strongly co-occurred. A later analysis associated roughly 17,000 TCR beta sequences with specific HLA alleles at a false discovery rate of 0.05. This cohort had only TCR beta chains sequenced, and the lack of alpha or paired-chain data limited which features could be detected. Correlated functional status among segregating V segments might be attributable to linkage disequilibrium, but an unknown experimental factor could not be ruled out.

The protocol used for the library was the immunoSEQ multiplex PCR assay. For the multiplex PCR, a mixture combining 60 forward primers for TCR Vbeta segments and 13 reverse primers for TCR Jbeta segments was used. The CDR3 region of rearranged TCR beta genes was amplified from genomic DNA by a multiplex PCR assay. Amplified TCR beta libraries were sequenced as 87-base-pair reads on the Illumina HiSeq System. On the study's bioinformatics: Across the 500 to 850 repertoires, a later analysis counted approximately 75 million unique TCR beta chains, roughly 11 million of which were shared by at least two donors. Raw reads were error-corrected and collapsed into unique sequences by a nearest-neighbor algorithm in which closely related sequences were merged to remove PCR and sequencing errors. CDR3 sequences were aligned to IMGT reference sequences to assign V, D and J gene segments. For a sequence to be retained, a match of at least six nucleotides was required to both a V gene segment and a J gene segment. Rearrangements were called productive when the CDR3 lacked stop codons and stayed in frame with V and J; all others were non-productive. CDR3 was defined according to IMGT convention as the region running from the second conserved V-encoded cysteine to the conserved J-encoded phenylalanine. In an earlier analysis of more than 550 of the donors, sequences lacking an unambiguous match to a single V gene segment were excluded. In an earlier analysis of approximately 560 of the donors, a V segment was called functional when productive rearrangements were above 56.7%, and segregating when the standard deviation between donors exceeded 5%. To diagnose cytomegalovirus status from the catalog of TCR beta chain sequences, a statistical classification framework was built. V and J gene assignment, in a later analysis, came from comparing TCR nucleotide sequences with IMGT/GENE-DB human TR gene sequences. The TCRdist pipeline was used in a later analysis to assign CDR3 sequences and most-parsimonious VDJ recombination scenarios. In a later analysis, each TCR beta chain was defined by its CDR3 amino acid sequence together with its V-gene family, and reads without a unique V-gene family were excluded. As a way to deal with suspected cross-contamination and a sequencing artifact, a later analysis dropped 450 to 600 nucleotide sequences that were highly shared and had low generation probability. In a later analysis, a clonal expansion index was calculated for each public chain from normalized within-repertoire ranks of inferred template counts. Generation probabilities in a later analysis came from a VDJ recombination model fitted to out-of-frame rearrangements, and those results were checked against IGoR. Hypergeometric tests were used in a later analysis to score TCR-TCR, TCR-HLA and TCR-CMV co-occurrence, with a repertoire-size bias correction applied to the TCR pairs. In a later analysis, false discovery rates were estimated by permuting HLA or CMV assignments 20 times. A later analysis grouped co-occurring TCRs with DBSCAN, adding TCRdist sequence similarity when clustering within HLA-allele-positive subsets. For co-occurrence clustering, repertoires with fewer than 30,000 or more than 120,000 public chains were excluded, along with about five repertoires with anomalous nucleotide sharing. In TCRdb, the immuneACCESS table is reduced to in-frame sequences with V and J assigned. These tables do not hold every clone; where another copy was compared, an unresolved V gene accounts for under half, and the others remain unexplained. V and J calls and clone size are those listed in that table; D and trimming were worked out from the DNA. The table for this sample records 75,000 to 80,000 clones. The ten largest clonotypes hold 3.5% to 4% of the sample.

The sequence was obtained from a young man in good health and CMV-seropositive. The chain couples TRBV18 to TRBJ2-1, with 9 bases in between that match TRBD1. The sequencing input was PBMCs. CDR3 loop: CASSQGQGSSDNEQFF. The DNA sequence reads TGTGCCAGCTCACAGGGACAGGGCAGCTCCGACAATGAGCAGTTCTTC.